This TCR beta chain was recovered during a study of cytomegalovirus exposure and HLA in healthy donors. The study, taken as a whole, reports: Some public TCRs appeared in many individuals, while most sequences were rare. The tendency of first-cohort TCR clusters to co-occur in the 90 to 150 validation repertoires emerged from a later analysis. Reports described diagnosis of cytomegalovirus status by the classifier as highly specific and sensitive. Specificity for CMV antigens was confirmed in vitro for a few of the CMV-associated chains.

TCRdb's table, derived via immunoSEQ multiplex PCR, lists solely in-frame clones and lacks some. The sample lists about 280,000 clones; 80% to 90% were seen once. Concerning this clone: Its target is unknown.

The TCR originated in a woman younger than 35 in good health and CMV-seronegative. The sequencing sample was made of PBMCs.

In nucleotides, the CDR3 is TGTGCCAGCAGTCAACAGGGGGCTGACAATCAGCCCCAGCATTTT. Amino acid sequence: CASSQQGADNQPQHF. V gene TRBV6-6 combines with J gene TRBJ1-5; 9 positions match TRBD1. Germline assignment: CDR1 MNHNY and CDR2 SVGAGI (reference sequence). V shed 5 bases, J shed 3 bases, and the junction held 5 bases outside the gene matches. CDR3 length equals 15 residues.